A selection of T cell receptor beta chains follows, all from one sample in a study of OX40 agonist ivuxolimab in advanced cancers. The table came from immunoSEQ multiplex PCR; TCRdb's copy has only in-frame clones and leaves some out. The repertoire consists of around 30,000 clones, with about 80% occurring once and the leading ten covering about a fifth. The sequenced sample was CD4+ or CD8+ T cells sorted from blood, obtained in a trial of the OX40 agonist ivuxolimab. The receptors were sampled from an adult with an advanced solid tumor such as melanoma, head and neck, liver or kidney cancer. Each CDR3 is given with its conserved first and last residue. A D gene is named only where the DNA matches it firmly. Not every row has a clone size; where given, it reads once, few, many or a size class.

v_call,j_call,d_call,clone_size,cdr3_aa,cdr3_nt
TRBV29-1,TRBJ1-1,NA,few,CSAQVNTEAFF,TGCAGCGCGCAGGTTAACACTGAAGCTTTCTTT
TRBV7-6,TRBJ2-6,TRBD1,NA,CASSLAVNAGGSGANVLTF,TGTGCCAGCAGCTTAGCGGTCAATGCAGGGGGATCTGGGGCCAACGTCCTGACTTTC
TRBV2,TRBJ1-3,NA,NA,CASSENRRSGNTIYF,TGTGCCAGCAGTGAAAACAGGCGCTCTGGAAACACCATATATTTT
TRBV5-1,TRBJ1-4,NA,NA,CASRRFATNEKLFF,TGCGCCAGCAGACGATTTGCAACTAATGAAAAACTGTTTTTT
TRBV2,TRBJ1-1,NA,NA,CASKADMNTEAFF,TGTGCCAGCAAGGCAGACATGAACACTGAAGCTTTCTTT
TRBV6-5,TRBJ1-1,TRBD1,NA,CASSRPGTGDAFF,TGTGCCAGCAGTCGACCCGGGACAGGTGACGCTTTCTTT
TRBV28,TRBJ2-7,TRBD1,NA,CASSLRQGWSYEQYF,TGTGCCAGCAGCCTCCGACAGGGTTGGTCCTACGAGCAGTACTTC
TRBV4-2,TRBJ2-2,TRBD1,NA,CASSRLMGQGNTGELFF,TGTGCCAGCAGCCGACTGATGGGACAGGGAAACACCGGGGAGCTGTTTTTT
TRBV9,TRBJ2-6,NA,NA,CASSTYMTGANVLTF,TGTGCCAGCAGCACATACATGACTGGGGCCAACGTCCTGACTTTC
TRBV7-9,TRBJ2-1,NA,NA,CASSLDSGNEQFF,TGTGCCAGCAGCTTAGATTCGGGGAATGAGCAGTTCTTC
TRBV6-1,TRBJ1-3,NA,NA,CASSEELGSSGNTIYF,TGTGCCAGCAGTGAAGAACTCGGGAGCTCTGGAAACACCATATATTTT
TRBV28,TRBJ2-7,TRBD2,once,CASSSPTSGSRDEQYF,TGTGCCAGCAGTTCTCCGACTAGCGGGAGTAGGGACGAGCAGTACTTC
TRBV2,TRBJ1-4,TRBD1,NA,CASSLQGDNEKLFF,TGTGCCAGCAGTCTTCAGGGGGATAATGAAAAACTGTTTTTT
TRBV6-1,TRBJ1-1,TRBD1,NA,CASVGDRGMRTEAFF,TGTGCCAGTGTAGGGGACAGGGGGATGAGGACTGAAGCTTTCTTT
TRBV11-2,TRBJ1-2,NA,NA,CASSLGFTNYGYTF,TGTGCCAGCAGCTTAGGGTTTACTAACTATGGCTACACCTTC
TRBV28,TRBJ2-1,TRBD2,NA,CASRVTSGEYNEQFF,TGTGCCAGCAGGGTGACTAGCGGGGAGTACAATGAGCAGTTCTTC
TRBV5-6,TRBJ2-1,TRBD2,NA,CASSPGTSRANEQFF,TGTGCCAGCAGCCCCGGGACTAGCAGAGCCAATGAGCAGTTCTTC
TRBV28,TRBJ1-1,TRBD1,NA,CASSPGTAYTEAFF,TGTGCCAGCAGTCCCGGGACAGCCTACACTGAAGCTTTCTTT
TRBV7-6,TRBJ1-1,NA,NA,CASSSRGREAFF,TGTGCCAGCAGCTCTAGGGGCAGGGAAGCTTTCTTT
TRBV2,TRBJ1-2,NA,once,CASSKLTQGAGGYTF,TGTGCCAGCAGTAAGCTTACGCAGGGCGCGGGGGGCTACACCTTC
TRBV6-5,TRBJ2-7,NA,few,CASNLNGGTYEQYF,TGTGCCAGCAACCTAAATGGGGGAACCTACGAGCAGTACTTC
TRBV19,TRBJ1-1,NA,few,CASSISPQKAFF,TGTGCCAGTAGTATCAGTCCTCAAAAAGCTTTCTTT
TRBV11-2,TRBJ1-4,NA,NA,CASSLLMTATNEKLFF,TGTGCCAGCAGCTTATTAATGACAGCAACTAATGAAAAACTGTTTTTT
TRBV5-1,TRBJ1-2,NA,NA,CASSSMGGGNYGYTF,TGCGCCAGCAGCTCCATGGGAGGGGGGAACTATGGCTACACCTTC
TRBV11-2,TRBJ1-6,NA,NA,CASSLEQGGSSPLHF,TGTGCCAGCAGCTTAGAACAGGGAGGTAGTTCACCCCTCCACTTT
TRBV7-8,TRBJ1-5,NA,NA,CASSVTGNQPQHF,TGTGCCAGCAGCGTGACCGGCAATCAGCCCCAGCATTTT
TRBV2,TRBJ1-3,TRBD1,NA,CASRGQGSGNTIYF,TGTGCCAGCAGGGGACAGGGCTCTGGAAACACCATATATTTT
TRBV5-8,TRBJ2-7,NA,NA,CASNSGQGGGEQYF,TGTGCCAGCAACTCGGGGCAGGGCGGTGGAGAGCAGTACTTC
TRBV21-1,TRBJ1-5,NA,few,CASSPTGHF,TGTGCCAGCAGCCCGACAGGGCATTTT
TRBV9,TRBJ1-3,NA,NA,CASSAWGRDPRHSGNTIYF,TGTGCCAGCAGCGCCTGGGGCCGGGACCCTAGACACTCTGGAAACACCATATATTTT
TRBV29-1,TRBJ2-3,NA,NA,CSSLVAVEKDTQYF,TGCAGCTCCCTCGTAGCGGTCGAAAAAGATACGCAGTATTTT
TRBV7-2,TRBJ2-7,NA,NA,CASSPRDGISYEQYF,TGTGCCAGCAGCCCACGGGACGGGATCTCCTACGAGCAGTACTTC
TRBV28,TRBJ1-5,NA,NA,CASSLVGFNQPQHF,TGTGCCAGCAGTTTGGTCGGATTCAATCAGCCCCAGCATTTT
TRBV7-3,TRBJ2-2,TRBD2,NA,CASSLGLANTGELFF,TGTGCCAGCAGCCTCGGACTAGCGAACACCGGGGAGCTGTTTTTT
TRBV6-1,TRBJ1-5,NA,NA,CASSDLIHSNQPQHF,TGTGCCAGCAGTGATCTGATTCATAGCAATCAGCCCCAGCATTTT
TRBV11-2,TRBJ1-1,NA,NA,CASSLVEGVTEAFF,TGTGCCAGCAGCTTAGTAGAGGGGGTCACTGAAGCTTTCTTT
TRBV9,TRBJ2-7,NA,NA,CASSFRQADYEQYF,TGTGCCAGCAGCTTTCGACAGGCTGATTACGAGCAGTACTTC
TRBV7-2,TRBJ2-1,TRBD2,NA,CASSLDGTITYNEQFF,TGTGCCAGCAGCTTAGACGGGACTATAACTTACAATGAGCAGTTCTTC
TRBV28,TRBJ1-5,NA,NA,CASSLGGQIHSNQPQHF,TGTGCCAGCAGTTTAGGGGGGCAGATTCATAGCAATCAGCCCCAGCATTTT
TRBV5-4,TRBJ1-2,NA,NA,CASSLDTHYTF,TGTGCCAGCAGCTTGGACACGCACTACACCTTC
TRBV7-2,TRBJ2-1,NA,NA,CASSSGTPSYNEQFF,TGTGCCAGCAGTTCCGGGACGCCCTCCTACAATGAGCAGTTCTTC
TRBV19,TRBJ1-1,TRBD1,NA,CASSIPRGIAFF,TGTGCCAGTAGTATTCCCAGGGGGATAGCTTTCTTT
TRBV5-4,TRBJ2-7,TRBD1,once,CASNRQGNEQYF,TGTGCCAGCAACCGACAGGGGAACGAGCAGTACTTC
TRBV2,TRBJ2-7,NA,NA,CASSGGDKIYEQYF,TGTGCCAGCAGTGGGGGGGACAAGATCTACGAGCAGTACTTC
TRBV6-1,TRBJ1-1,NA,NA,CASRSTSNTEAFF,TGTGCCAGCAGATCAACTTCGAACACTGAAGCTTTCTTT
TRBV7-3,TRBJ2-7,TRBD2,NA,CASSLIKSLAGGFYEQYF,TGTGCCAGCAGCTTGATCAAATCACTAGCGGGAGGGTTCTACGAGCAGTACTTC
TRBV6-5,TRBJ2-1,NA,NA,CASIGGTVYNEQFF,TGTGCCAGCATAGGCGGGACAGTTTACAATGAGCAGTTCTTC
TRBV6-6,TRBJ1-1,TRBD1,NA,CASRSPGQGTEPEAFF,TGTGCCAGCAGGTCCCCGGGACAGGGTACTGAACCTGAAGCTTTCTTT
TRBV6-1,TRBJ2-1,NA,NA,CASSERTYWQGRLGNEQFF,TGTGCCAGCAGTGAACGAACATACTGGCAGGGTCGACTCGGCAATGAGCAGTTCTTC
TRBV18,TRBJ2-7,TRBD1,NA,CASSIQGAIEQYF,TGTGCCAGCTCAATACAGGGGGCGATCGAGCAGTACTTC
TRBV4-1,TRBJ2-7,NA,NA,CASSQDRSAQYF,TGCGCCAGCAGCCAAGATCGGTCAGCACAGTACTTC
TRBV28,TRBJ2-3,NA,NA,CASRPPNGGPTDTQYF,TGTGCCAGCAGGCCCCCCAACGGGGGCCCAACAGATACGCAGTATTTT
TRBV7-6,TRBJ2-6,TRBD1,NA,CASSPRQGALSGANVLTF,TGTGCCAGCAGCCCCAGACAGGGTGCTCTCTCTGGGGCCAACGTCCTGACTTTC
TRBV19,TRBJ2-1,TRBD2,NA,CASSVFSGLAEPYNEQFF,TGTGCCAGTAGTGTCTTTTCCGGGCTAGCGGAGCCTTACAATGAGCAGTTCTTC
TRBV10-3,TRBJ1-2,NA,NA,CAISEDRSWGYTF,TGTGCCATCAGTGAGGACAGGAGTTGGGGCTACACCTTC
TRBV1,TRBJ1-5,NA,NA,CTSSQDLTGVSTDDQPQHF,TGCACCAGCAGCCAAGATCTTACAGGGGTCTCTACCGACGATCAGCCCCAGCATTTT
TRBV10-3,TRBJ2-7,NA,NA,CAISERGSYEQYF,TGTGCCATCAGTGAGAGGGGCAGCTACGAGCAGTACTTC
TRBV19,TRBJ2-6,NA,NA,CASCRGAGANVLTF,TGTGCCAGCTGTAGGGGGGCGGGGGCCAACGTCCTGACTTTC
TRBV5-4,TRBJ2-7,NA,NA,CASSTRTDAGEQYF,TGTGCCAGCAGCACGAGGACGGACGCGGGCGAGCAGTACTTC